This T cell receptor beta chain was recovered during a study of blood T cell repertoires in COVID-19. The CDR3 runs 15 residues. Germline V gene lookup returns CDR1 SGHTS and CDR2 YDEGEE. The germline V and J ends were trimmed by 2 bases and 1 base, with 11 bases remaining between them. Sequencing was performed with immunoSEQ multiplex PCR; in TCRdb, only in-frame clones are kept and a portion is missing. This sample yields 390,000 or so clones, of which 87% are seen a single time; roughly 9.4% belongs to the top ten. The sequence was obtained from a woman aged 50 to 60 who had recovered from COVID-19. The sequenced material came from PBMCs or T cells enriched from blood (not recorded which). The V and J genes are TRBV5-8 and TRBJ2-3; perhaps TRBD1 as D (6 bases). The CDR3 DNA is TGTGCCAGCAGCTTACCAGGGGCCGGCACAGATACGCAGTATTTT. This gives the protein CASSLPGAGTDTQYF.